This TCR beta chain was identified during a study of blood T cell repertoires in COVID-19. The CDR3 has 15 amino acids. Per germline, CDR1 SGHNT and CDR2 YENEEA. V was clipped by 5 bases and J by 11 bases; unmatched bases: 11. How the authors handled the data: Cell counts per sample came from amplifying reference gene primers. Sequencing used immunoSEQ multiplex PCR; TCRdb keeps in-frame clones, though not all of them. V, J and clone size are those of that table, while D and trimming were read from the DNA. Of about 480,000 clones in the sample, 85% to 90% were seen once. This clonotype originated in a man aged 18 to 30 with COVID-19, enrolled during active disease. Sequenced input: peripheral blood. This sequence joins TRBV11-3 and TRBJ2-1; 11 bases align to TRBD2. This chain's CDR3 is CASSVTSGRSDKQFF. The CDR3, as DNA: TGTGCCAGCAGCGTCACTAGCGGGAGATCCGATAAGCAGTTCTTC.